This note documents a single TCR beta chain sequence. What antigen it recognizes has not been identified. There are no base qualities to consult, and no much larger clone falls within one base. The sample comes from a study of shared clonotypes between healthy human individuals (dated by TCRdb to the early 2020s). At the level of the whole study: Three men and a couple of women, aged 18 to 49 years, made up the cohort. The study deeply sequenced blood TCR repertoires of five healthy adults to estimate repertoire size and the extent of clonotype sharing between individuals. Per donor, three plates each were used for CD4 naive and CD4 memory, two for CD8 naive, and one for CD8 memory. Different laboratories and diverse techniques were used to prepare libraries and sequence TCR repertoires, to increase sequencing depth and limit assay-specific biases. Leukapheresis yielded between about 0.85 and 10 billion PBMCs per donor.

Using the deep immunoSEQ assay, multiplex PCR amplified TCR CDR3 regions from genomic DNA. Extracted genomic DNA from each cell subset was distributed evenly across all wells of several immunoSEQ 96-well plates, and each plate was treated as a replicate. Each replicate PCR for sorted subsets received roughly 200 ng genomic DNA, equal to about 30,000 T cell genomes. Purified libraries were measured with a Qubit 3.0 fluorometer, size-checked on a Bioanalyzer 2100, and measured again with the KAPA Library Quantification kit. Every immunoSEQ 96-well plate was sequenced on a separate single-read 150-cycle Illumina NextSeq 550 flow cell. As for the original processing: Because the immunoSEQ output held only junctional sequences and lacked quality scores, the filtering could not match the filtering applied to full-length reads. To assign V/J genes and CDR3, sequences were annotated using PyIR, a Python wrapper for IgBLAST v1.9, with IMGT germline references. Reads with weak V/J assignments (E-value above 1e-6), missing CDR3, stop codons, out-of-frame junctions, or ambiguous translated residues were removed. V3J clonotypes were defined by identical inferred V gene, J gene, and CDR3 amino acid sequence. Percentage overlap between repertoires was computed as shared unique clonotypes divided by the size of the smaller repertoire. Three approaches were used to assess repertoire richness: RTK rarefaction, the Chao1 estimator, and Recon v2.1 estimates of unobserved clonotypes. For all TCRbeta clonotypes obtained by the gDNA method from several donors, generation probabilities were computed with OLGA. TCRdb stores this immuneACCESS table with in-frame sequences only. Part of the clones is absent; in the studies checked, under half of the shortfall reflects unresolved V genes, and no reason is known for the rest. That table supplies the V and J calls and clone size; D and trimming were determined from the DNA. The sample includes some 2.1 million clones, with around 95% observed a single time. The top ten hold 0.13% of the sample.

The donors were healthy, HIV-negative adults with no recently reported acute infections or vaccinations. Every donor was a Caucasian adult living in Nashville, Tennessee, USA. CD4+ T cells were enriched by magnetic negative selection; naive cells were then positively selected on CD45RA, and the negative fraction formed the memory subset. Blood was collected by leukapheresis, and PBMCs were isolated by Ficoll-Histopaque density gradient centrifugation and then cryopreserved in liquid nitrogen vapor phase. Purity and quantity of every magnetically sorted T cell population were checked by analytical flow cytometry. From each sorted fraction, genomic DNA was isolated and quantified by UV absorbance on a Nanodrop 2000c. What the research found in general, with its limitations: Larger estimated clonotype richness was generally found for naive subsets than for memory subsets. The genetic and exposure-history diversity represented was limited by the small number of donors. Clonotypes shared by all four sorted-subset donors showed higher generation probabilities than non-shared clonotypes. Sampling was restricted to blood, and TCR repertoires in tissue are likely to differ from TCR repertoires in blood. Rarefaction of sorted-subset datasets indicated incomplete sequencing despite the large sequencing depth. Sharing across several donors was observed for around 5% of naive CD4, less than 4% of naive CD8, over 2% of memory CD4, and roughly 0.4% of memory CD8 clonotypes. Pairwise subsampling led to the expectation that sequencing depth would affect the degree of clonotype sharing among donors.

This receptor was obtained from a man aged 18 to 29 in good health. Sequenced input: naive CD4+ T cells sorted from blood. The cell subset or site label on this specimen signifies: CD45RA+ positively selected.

The CDR3 protein: CASSLTGRNEQFF. The nucleotide sequence is TGTGCCAGCAGCTTAACAGGGAGGAATGAGCAGTTCTTC. The chain is made from TRBV7-2 and TRBJ2-1; the D gene could be TRBD1 or TRBD2, each one agreeing over 6 bases. Including cysteine and phenylalanine, the CDR3 has 13 amino acids. Solely the CDR3 DNA is kept, with 39 bases framed from the first base. The germline V gene specifies SGHTA as CDR1 and FQGNSA as CDR2. Relative to germline, V is 2 bases shorter and J is 7 bases shorter, with 9 bases between their ends.